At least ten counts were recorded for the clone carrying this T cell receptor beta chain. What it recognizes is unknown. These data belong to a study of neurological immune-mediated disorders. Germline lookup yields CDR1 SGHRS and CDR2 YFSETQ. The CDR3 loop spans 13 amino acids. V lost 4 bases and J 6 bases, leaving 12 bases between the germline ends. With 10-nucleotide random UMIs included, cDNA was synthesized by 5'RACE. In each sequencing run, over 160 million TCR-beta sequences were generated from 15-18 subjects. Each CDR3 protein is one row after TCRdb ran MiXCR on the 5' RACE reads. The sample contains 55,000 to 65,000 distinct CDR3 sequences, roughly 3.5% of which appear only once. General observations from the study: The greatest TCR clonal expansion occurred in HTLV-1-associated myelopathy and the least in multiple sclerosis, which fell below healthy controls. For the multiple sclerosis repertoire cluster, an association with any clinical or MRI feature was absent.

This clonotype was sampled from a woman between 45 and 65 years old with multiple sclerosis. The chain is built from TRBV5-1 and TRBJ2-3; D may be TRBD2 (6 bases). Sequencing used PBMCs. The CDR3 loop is CASSLDREDTQYF. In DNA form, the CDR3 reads TGCGCCAGCAGCCTGGACCGGGAGGATACGCAGTATTTT.